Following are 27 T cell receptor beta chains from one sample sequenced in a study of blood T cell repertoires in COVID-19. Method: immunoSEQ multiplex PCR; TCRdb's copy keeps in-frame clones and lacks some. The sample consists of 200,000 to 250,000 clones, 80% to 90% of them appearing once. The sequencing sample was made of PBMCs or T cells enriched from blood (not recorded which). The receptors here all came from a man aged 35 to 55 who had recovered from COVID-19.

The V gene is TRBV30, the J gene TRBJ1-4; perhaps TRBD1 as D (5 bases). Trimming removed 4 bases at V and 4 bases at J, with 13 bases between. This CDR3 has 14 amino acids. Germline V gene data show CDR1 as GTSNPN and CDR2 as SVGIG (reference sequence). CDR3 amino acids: CAWTPTALNEKLFF. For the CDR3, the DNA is TGTGCCTGGACCCCGACAGCACTTAATGAAAAACTGTTTTTT.

Here the CDR3 DNA reads TGTGCCTGGAGTGTAGGGTACCGAGGGTTGTACGAGCAGTACTTC. It yields the protein CAWSVGYRGLYEQYF. The genes are TRBV30 and TRBJ2-7; tentatively, D is TRBD2 (5 bases). Germline loops: CDR1 GTSNPN, CDR2 SVGIG (reference sequence). V was pared by 0 bases and J by 4 bases, with 16 bases between. The CDR3 loop spans 15 amino acids.

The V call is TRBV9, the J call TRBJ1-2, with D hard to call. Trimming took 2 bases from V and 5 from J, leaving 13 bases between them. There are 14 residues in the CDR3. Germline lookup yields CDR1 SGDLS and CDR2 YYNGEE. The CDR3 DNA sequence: TGTGCCAGCAGCGTCGCGACGGGGATGTATGGCTACACCTTC. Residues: CASSVATGMYGYTF.

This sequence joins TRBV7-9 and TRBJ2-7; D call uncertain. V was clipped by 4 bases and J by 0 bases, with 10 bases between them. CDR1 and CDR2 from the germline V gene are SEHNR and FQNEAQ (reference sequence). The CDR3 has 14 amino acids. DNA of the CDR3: TGTGCCAGCAGCTCAACAGCCTACTCCTACGAGCAGTACTTC. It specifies CASSSTAYSYEQYF. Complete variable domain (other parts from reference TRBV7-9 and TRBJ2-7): DTGVSQNPRHKITKRGQNVTFRCDPISEHNRLYWYRQTLGQGPEFLTYFQNEAQLEKSRLLSDRFSAERPKGSFSTLEIQRTEQGDSAMYLCASSSTAYSYEQYFGPGTRLTVT.

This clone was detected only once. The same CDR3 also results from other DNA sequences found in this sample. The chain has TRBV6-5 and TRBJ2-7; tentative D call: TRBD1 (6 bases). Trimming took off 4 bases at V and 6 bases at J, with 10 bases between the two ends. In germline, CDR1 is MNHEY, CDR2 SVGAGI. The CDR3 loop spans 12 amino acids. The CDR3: CASSLQGREQYF. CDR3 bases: TGTGCCAGCAGTTTACAGGGACGCGAGCAGTACTTC.

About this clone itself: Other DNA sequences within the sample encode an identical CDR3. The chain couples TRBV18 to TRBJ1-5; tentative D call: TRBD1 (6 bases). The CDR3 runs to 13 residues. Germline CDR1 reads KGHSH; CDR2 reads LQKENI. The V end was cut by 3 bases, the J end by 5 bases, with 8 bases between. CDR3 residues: CASSPTGDQPQHF. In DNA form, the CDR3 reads TGTGCCAGCTCACCGACAGGAGATCAGCCCCAGCATTTT.

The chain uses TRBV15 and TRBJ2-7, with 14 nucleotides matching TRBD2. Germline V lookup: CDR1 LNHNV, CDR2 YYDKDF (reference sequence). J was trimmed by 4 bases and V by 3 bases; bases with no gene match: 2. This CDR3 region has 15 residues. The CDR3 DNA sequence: TGTGCCACCAGCAGGGGACTAGCGGGGGTGTACGAGCAGTACTTC. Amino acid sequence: CATSRGLAGVYEQYF. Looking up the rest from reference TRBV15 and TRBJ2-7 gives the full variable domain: DAMVIQNPRYQVTQFGKPVTLSCSQTLNHNVMYWYQQKSSQAPKLLFHYYDKDFNNEADTPDNFQSRRPNTSFCFLDIRSPGLGDTAMYLCATSRGLAGVYEQYFGPGTRLTVT.

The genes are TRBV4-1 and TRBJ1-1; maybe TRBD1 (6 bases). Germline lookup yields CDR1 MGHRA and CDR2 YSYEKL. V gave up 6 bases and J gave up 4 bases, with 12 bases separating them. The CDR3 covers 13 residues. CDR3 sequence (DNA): TGCGCCAGCAGTCCTACAGGGTCCACTGAAGCTTTCTTT. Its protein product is CASSPTGSTEAFF.

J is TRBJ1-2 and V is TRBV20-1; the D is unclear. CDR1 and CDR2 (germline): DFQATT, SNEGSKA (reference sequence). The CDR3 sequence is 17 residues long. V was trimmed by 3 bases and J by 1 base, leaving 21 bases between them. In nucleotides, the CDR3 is TGCAGTGCTAGTGCTCCTCCGGGGTTGGCAGTTAACTATGGCTACACCTTC. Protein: CSASAPPGLAVNYGYTF.

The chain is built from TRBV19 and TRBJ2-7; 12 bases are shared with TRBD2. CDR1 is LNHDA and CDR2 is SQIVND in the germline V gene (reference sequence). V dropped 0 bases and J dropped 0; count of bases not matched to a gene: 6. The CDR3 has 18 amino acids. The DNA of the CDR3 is TGTGCCAGTAGTATAGAGCCACTAGCGGGGGGATCCTCCTACGAGCAGTACTTC. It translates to CASSIEPLAGGSSYEQYF.

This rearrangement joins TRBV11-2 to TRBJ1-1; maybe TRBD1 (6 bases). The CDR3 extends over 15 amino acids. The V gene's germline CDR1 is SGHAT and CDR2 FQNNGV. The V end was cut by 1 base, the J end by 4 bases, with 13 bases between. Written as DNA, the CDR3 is TGTGCCAGCAGCTTAGCCGGGGGGCTGGGCACTGAAGCTTTCTTT. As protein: CASSLAGGLGTEAFF.

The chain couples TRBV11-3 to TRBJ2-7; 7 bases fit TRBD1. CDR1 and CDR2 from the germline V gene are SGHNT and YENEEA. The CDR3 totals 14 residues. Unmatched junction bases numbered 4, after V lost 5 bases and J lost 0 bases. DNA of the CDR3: TGTGCCAGCAGCCCTCGGACAGGCTCCTACGAGCAGTACTTC. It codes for CASSPRTGSYEQYF.

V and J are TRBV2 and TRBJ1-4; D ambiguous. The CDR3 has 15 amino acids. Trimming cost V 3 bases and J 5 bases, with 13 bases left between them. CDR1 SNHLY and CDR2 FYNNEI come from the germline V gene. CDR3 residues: CASSDGWARNEKLFF. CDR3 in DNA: TGTGCCAGCAGTGATGGTTGGGCCCGGAATGAAAAACTGTTTTTT.

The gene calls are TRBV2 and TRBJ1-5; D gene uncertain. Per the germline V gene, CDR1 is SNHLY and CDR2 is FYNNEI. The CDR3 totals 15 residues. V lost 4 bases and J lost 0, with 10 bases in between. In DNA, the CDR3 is TGTGCCAGCAGTGTGGACTCACATAGCAATCAGCCCCAGCATTTT. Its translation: CASSVDSHSNQPQHF.

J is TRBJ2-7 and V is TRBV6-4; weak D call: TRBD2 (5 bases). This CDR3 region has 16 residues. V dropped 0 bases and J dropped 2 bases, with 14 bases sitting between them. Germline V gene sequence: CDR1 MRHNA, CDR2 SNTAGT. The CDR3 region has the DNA TGTGCCAGCAGTGACTCCATACTAGGTGTTGCCTACGAGCAGTACTTC. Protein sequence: CASSDSILGVAYEQYF.

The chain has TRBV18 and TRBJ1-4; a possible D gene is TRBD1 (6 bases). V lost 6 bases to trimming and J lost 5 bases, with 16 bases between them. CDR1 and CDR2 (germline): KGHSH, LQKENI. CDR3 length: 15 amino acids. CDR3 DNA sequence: TGTGCCAGCTCTTATTCGGGGGGGCTCAATGAAAAACTGTTTTTT. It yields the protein CASSYSGGLNEKLFF.

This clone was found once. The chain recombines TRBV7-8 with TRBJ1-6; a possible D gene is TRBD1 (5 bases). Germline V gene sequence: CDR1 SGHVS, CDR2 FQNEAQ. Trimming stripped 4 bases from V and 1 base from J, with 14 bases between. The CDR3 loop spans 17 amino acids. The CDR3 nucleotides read TGTGCCAGCAGCTCCTCGGCGGGGCGGTCCTATAATTCACCCCTCCACTTT. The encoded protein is CASSSSAGRSYNSPLHF.

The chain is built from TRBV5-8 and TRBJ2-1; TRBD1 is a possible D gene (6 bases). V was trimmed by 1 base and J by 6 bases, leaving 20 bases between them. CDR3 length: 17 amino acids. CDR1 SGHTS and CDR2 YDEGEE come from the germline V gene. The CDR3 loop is CASSLSWGQGMINEQFF. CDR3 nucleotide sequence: TGTGCCAGCAGCTTGTCATGGGGGCAGGGAATGATCAATGAGCAGTTCTTC.

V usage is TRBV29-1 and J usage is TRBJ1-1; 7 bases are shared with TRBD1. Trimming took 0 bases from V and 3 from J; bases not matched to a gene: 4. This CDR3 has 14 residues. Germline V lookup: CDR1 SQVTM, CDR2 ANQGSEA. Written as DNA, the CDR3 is TGCAGCGTTGAAGAATCAGGGGGACACACTGAAGCTTTCTTT. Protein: CSVEESGGHTEAFF. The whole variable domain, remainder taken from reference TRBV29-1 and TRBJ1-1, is SAVISQKPSRDICQRGTSLTIQCQVDSQVTMMFWYRQQPGQSLTLIATANQGSEATYESGFVIDKFPISRPNLTFSTLTVSNMSPEDSSIYLCSVEESGGHTEAFFGQGTRLTVV.

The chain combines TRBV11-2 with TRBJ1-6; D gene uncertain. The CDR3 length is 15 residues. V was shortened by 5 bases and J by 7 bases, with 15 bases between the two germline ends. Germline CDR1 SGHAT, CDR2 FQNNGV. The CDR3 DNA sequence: TGTGCCAGCAGCCTACTACTGGCGTCCAATTCACCCCTCCACTTT. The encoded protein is CASSLLLASNSPLHF.

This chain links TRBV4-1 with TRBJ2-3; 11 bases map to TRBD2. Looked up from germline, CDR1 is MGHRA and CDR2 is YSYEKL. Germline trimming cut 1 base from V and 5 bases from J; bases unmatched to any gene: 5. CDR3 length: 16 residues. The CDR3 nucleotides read TGCGCCAGCAGCCAAGGCACTAGCGGGAGTGGAGATACGCAGTATTTT. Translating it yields CASSQGTSGSGDTQYF.

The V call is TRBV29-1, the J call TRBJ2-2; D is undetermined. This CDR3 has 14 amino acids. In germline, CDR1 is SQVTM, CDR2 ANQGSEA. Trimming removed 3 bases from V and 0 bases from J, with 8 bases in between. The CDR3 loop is CSVELRSNTGELFF. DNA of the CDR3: TGCAGCGTTGAGCTGCGGTCGAACACCGGGGAGCTGTTTTTT.

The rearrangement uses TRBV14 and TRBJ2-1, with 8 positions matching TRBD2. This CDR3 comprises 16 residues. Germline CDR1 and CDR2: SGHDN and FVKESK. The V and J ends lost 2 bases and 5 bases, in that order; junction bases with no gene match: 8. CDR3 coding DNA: TGTGCCAGCAGCCAATCGGGAGGGAGCGTTCACAATGAGCAGTTCTTC. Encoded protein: CASSQSGGSVHNEQFF.

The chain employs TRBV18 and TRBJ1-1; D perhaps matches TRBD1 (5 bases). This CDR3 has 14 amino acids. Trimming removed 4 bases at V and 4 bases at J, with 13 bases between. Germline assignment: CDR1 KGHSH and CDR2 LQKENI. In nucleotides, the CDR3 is TGTGCCAGCTCACTATCGGGGGGGGGCACTGAAGCTTTCTTT. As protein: CASSLSGGGTEAFF. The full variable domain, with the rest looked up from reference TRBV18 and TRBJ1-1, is NAGVMQNPRHLVRRRGQEARLRCSPMKGHSHVYWYRQLPEEGLKFMVYLQKENIIDESGMPKERFSAEFPKEGPSILRIQQVVRGDSAAYFCASSLSGGGTEAFFGQGTRLTVV.

In nucleotides, the CDR3 is TGCGCCAGCAGCTTGCGCGGGAGTAGCGTTGCAGATACGCAGTATTTT. It is translated as CASSLRGSSVADTQYF. J is TRBJ2-3 and V is TRBV5-1, with 7 positions matching TRBD2. Germline CDR1 SGHRS, CDR2 YFSETQ. After removal of 1 base from V and 4 bases from J, the junction contained 9 bases not matched to a gene. The CDR3 is made up of 16 amino acids.

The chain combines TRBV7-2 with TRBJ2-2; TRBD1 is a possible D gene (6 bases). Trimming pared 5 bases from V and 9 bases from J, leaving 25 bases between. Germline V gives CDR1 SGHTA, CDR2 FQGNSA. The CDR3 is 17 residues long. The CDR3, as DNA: TGTGCCAGCAGCCCCCGCTTGGGGGCTCCAGGTACCAGGGAGCTGTTTTTT. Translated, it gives CASSPRLGAPGTRELFF.

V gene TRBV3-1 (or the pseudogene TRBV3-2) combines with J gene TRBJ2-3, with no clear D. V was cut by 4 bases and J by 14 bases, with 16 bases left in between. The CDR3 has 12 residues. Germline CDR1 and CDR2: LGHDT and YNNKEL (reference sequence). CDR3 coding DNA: TGTGCCAGCAGCCCGAGTGGGCGAGATTCGTATTTT. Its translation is CASSPSGRDSYF.